The 21 T cell receptor beta chains below were found in one sample sequenced in a study of blood T cell repertoires in COVID-19. Data came from immunoSEQ multiplex PCR; TCRdb stores just in-frame clones and leaves some out. The profile shows a few hundred thousand clones, 85% to 90% of them singletons. The sequenced sample was peripheral blood. The source is a man aged 18 to 29 with active or convalescent COVID-19.

This clone was seen only once. The J gene is TRBJ1-4, the V gene TRBV19; D is unclear. V gave up 3 bases and J gave up 5 bases, with 10 bases separating them. CDR1 and CDR2 (germline): LNHDA, SQIVND (reference sequence). The CDR3 spans 14 residues. The CDR3, as DNA: TGTGCCAGTAGTATGGCGGTCGAGAATGAAAAACTGTTTTTT. This gives the protein CASSMAVENEKLFF.

The genes are TRBV18 and TRBJ1-1, with 10 bases lining up with TRBD1. The CDR3 runs 13 residues. Per germline, CDR1 KGHSH and CDR2 LQKENI. The V segment lost 4 bases and the J segment 9 bases; nucleotides outside the gene matches: 5. The CDR3 protein is CASSREDRGKAFF. The DNA for the CDR3 is TGTGCCAGCTCACGTGAGGACAGGGGGAAAGCTTTCTTT.

CDR3 residues: CASRRPSGSYEQYF. The DNA for the CDR3 is TGTGCCAGCAGACGACCCAGCGGGAGCTACGAGCAGTACTTC. This sequence joins TRBV11-2 and TRBJ2-7, with 8 bases aligning to TRBD2. The ends lost 6 bases at V and 3 bases at J; junction bases unmatched: 7. Germline lookup yields CDR1 SGHAT and CDR2 FQNNGV. The CDR3 spans 14 residues. Full variable domain (remainder filled in from reference TRBV11-2 and TRBJ2-7): EAGVAQSPRYKIIEKRQSVAFWCNPISGHATLYWYQQILGQGPKLLIQFQNNGVVDDSQLPKDRFSAERLKGVDSTLKIQPAKLEDSAVYLCASRRPSGSYEQYFGPGTRLTVT.

A remark on this clone: Different DNA sequences within this sample yield the same CDR3. This chain joins TRBV5-4 and TRBJ2-5; D is uncertain. The CDR3 is made up of 16 amino acids. CDR1 and CDR2 from the germline V gene are SGHNT and YYREEE (reference sequence). V lost 0 bases and J 1 base, leaving 13 bases between the germline ends. Written as DNA, the CDR3 is TGTGCCAGCAGCTTGGGGCAAACGTCATTCCAAGAGACCCAGTACTTC. Translating gives CASSLGQTSFQETQYF.

V gene TRBV28 combines with J gene TRBJ1-1; D is unclear. The germline gives CDR1 MDHEN, CDR2 SYDVKM. The CDR3 runs to 13 residues. V was clipped by 7 bases and J by 7 bases, with 16 bases between them. CDR3 DNA: TGTGCCAGCATCCCCCCGGTGAGGAGTGAAGCTTTCTTT. It specifies CASIPPVRSEAFF.

The chain has TRBV6-2 or TRBV6-3 and TRBJ2-7, with 9 bases identical to TRBD1. Per germline, CDR1 MNHEY and CDR2 SVGEGT. Trimming removed 5 bases from V and 9 bases from J; junction bases left unmatched: 11. The CDR3 extends over 14 amino acids. This CDR3 is CASSQGTGSNAQYF. The CDR3, as DNA: TGTGCCAGCAGTCAAGGGACAGGGAGCAACGCGCAGTACTTC.

The rearrangement links TRBV5-1 to TRBJ2-5; 8 bases line up with TRBD2. This CDR3 region has 15 residues. V gave up 4 bases and J gave up 1 base; unmatched junction bases: 6. Germline V CDR1 and CDR2: SGHRS, YFSETQ. The CDR3: CASSTRGGSQETQYF. In DNA form, the CDR3 reads TGCGCCAGCAGCACCCGGGGGGGCAGCCAAGAGACCCAGTACTTC. The full variable domain, completed using reference TRBV5-1 and TRBJ2-5, is KAGVTQTPRYLIKTRGQQVTLSCSPISGHRSVSWYQQTPGQGLQFLFEYFSETQRNKGNFPGRFSGRQFSNSRSEMNVSTLELGDSALYLCASSTRGGSQETQYFGPGTRLLVL.

With regard to this clone: The sample has other DNA sequences that encode this CDR3 too. This chain links TRBV12-3 or TRBV12-4 with TRBJ1-2; D remains unclear. CDR3 length equals 13 residues. Trimming pared 5 bases from V and 2 bases from J, leaving 9 bases between. This CDR3 is CASSLTGNYGYTF. The CDR3 bases are TGTGCCAGCAGTCTGACGGGGAACTATGGCTACACCTTC.

About this clone itself: Other DNA sequences in the sample encode the same CDR3. The V gene is TRBV12-3 or TRBV12-4, the J gene TRBJ2-7, with D possibly TRBD2 on 5 matching bases. The CDR3 spans 13 residues. Deletions cut 1 base from V and 1 base from J, with 5 bases between. The CDR3 nucleotides are TGTGCCAGCAGTTTAGGGACTTCCTACGAGCAGTACTTC. Amino acids: CASSLGTSYEQYF.

The chain carries TRBV2 and TRBJ2-3, with a tentative D call TRBD2 (5 bases). This CDR3 has 15 residues. In germline, CDR1 is SNHLY, CDR2 FYNNEI. V lost 3 bases, J lost 0 bases, and 10 bases lay in between. CDR3 in DNA: TGTGCCAGCAGTGACCTACGGACTAGCACAGATACGCAGTATTTT. This gives the protein CASSDLRTSTDTQYF.

The rearrangement joins TRBV28 to TRBJ1-6; 9 bases fit TRBD1. The ends lost 4 bases at V and 8 bases at J; junction bases unmatched: 12. The CDR3 contains 17 residues. Germline V gives CDR1 MDHEN, CDR2 SYDVKM. CDR3 protein: CASSSTGGLSMYSPLHF. Written as DNA, the CDR3 is TGTGCCAGCAGTTCCACAGGGGGCCTCTCGATGTATTCACCCCTCCACTTT. The whole variable domain, filled in from reference TRBV28 and TRBJ1-6, reads DVKVTQSSRYLVKRTGEKVFLECVQDMDHENMFWYRQDPGLGLRLIYFSYDVKMKEKGDIPEGYSVSREKKERFSLILESASTNQTSMYLCASSSTGGLSMYSPLHFGNGTRLTVT.

The J gene is TRBJ2-3, the V gene TRBV28; unclear D gene. V lost 2 bases to trimming and J lost 1 base, with 13 bases between them. The CDR3 is 16 amino acids. The germline CDR1 and CDR2 sequences are MDHEN and SYDVKM. As DNA, the CDR3 is TGTGCCAGCAGTTTAGGTATCTACCACCGCACAGATACGCAGTATTTT. Its protein product is CASSLGIYHRTDTQYF.

The chain carries TRBV19 and TRBJ1-2; a weak D match, TRBD1 (6 bases). The V and J ends lost 6 bases and 4 bases respectively, with 18 bases between them. The CDR3 has 15 residues. Germline loops: CDR1 LNHDA, CDR2 SQIVND (reference sequence). In nucleotides, the CDR3 is TGTGCCAGTAGCCTCGGAAGACGGGGGGCCTATGGCTACACCTTC. This encodes CASSLGRRGAYGYTF.

This clone appeared many times. For the CDR3, the DNA is TGTGCCATCAGGACAACAGGTCTGGACACCGGGGAGCTGTTTTTT. Amino acid sequence: CAIRTTGLDTGELFF. V usage is TRBV10-3 and J usage is TRBJ2-2; weak D call: TRBD1 (5 bases). V shed 6 bases and J shed 3 bases, with 14 bases lying between them. Looked up from germline, CDR1 is ENHRY and CDR2 is SYGVKD. The CDR3 consists of 15 residues.

The chain carries TRBV6-5 and TRBJ2-3, with a possible D match to TRBD1 (6 bases). The CDR3 has 14 amino acids. V was cut by 4 bases and J by 7 bases, with 15 bases left in between. Germline CDR1 is MNHEY and CDR2 is SVGAGI. CDR3 amino acids: CASSWGRGGHTQYF. The CDR3 DNA is TGTGCCAGCAGTTGGGGCAGGGGTGGGCATACGCAGTATTTT.

The chain combines TRBV6-5 with TRBJ1-1; no definite D call. V lost 8 bases and J 1 base, leaving 8 bases between the germline ends. This CDR3 contains 12 residues. The germline V gene has CDR1 MNHEY and CDR2 SVGAGI. The chain's CDR3 is CASWLGNTEAFF. The CDR3 nucleotides read TGTGCCAGCTGGCTAGGGAACACTGAAGCTTTCTTT.

V is TRBV30 and J is TRBJ1-4; D ambiguous. This CDR3 region has 12 residues. Germline CDR1 and CDR2: GTSNPN and SVGIG (reference sequence). Trimming shortened V by 7 bases and J by 14 bases, and 20 bases separated the two germline ends. The CDR3 loop is CASPTLRGDLFF. In DNA, the CDR3 is TGTGCCTCGCCCACACTCCGTGGAGACCTGTTTTTT.

J is TRBJ2-1 and V is TRBV12-3 or TRBV12-4; D not resolved. The CDR3 totals 11 residues. Trimming took 6 bases from V and 9 from J, leaving 9 bases between them. CDR3 in amino acids: CASSGLGEQFF. The CDR3 coding sequence is TGTGCCAGCAGCGGGTTGGGTGAGCAGTTCTTC.

The rearrangement links TRBV5-1 to TRBJ1-2; maybe TRBD1 (6 bases). In germline, CDR1 is SGHRS, CDR2 YFSETQ. Trimming pared 0 bases from V and 8 bases from J, leaving 8 bases between. CDR3 length equals 12 residues. Here the CDR3 DNA reads TGCGCCAGCAGCTTGGCCGGGACAGGCTACACCTTC. Residues: CASSLAGTGYTF.

The rearrangement links TRBV19 to TRBJ1-3, with D maybe TRBD1 (5 bases). V shed 1 base and J shed 2 bases, with 6 bases lying between them. The CDR3 covers 14 residues. CDR1 and CDR2 from the germline V gene are LNHDA and SQIVND (reference sequence). CDR3 region: CASSIGRAGNTIYF. CDR3 sequence (DNA): TGTGCCAGTAGTATAGGCAGGGCTGGAAACACCATATATTTT.

The J gene is TRBJ1-1, the V gene TRBV28; 7 nucleotides agree with TRBD1. Germline assignment: CDR1 MDHEN and CDR2 SYDVKM. The CDR3 consists of 12 residues. With 7 bases clipped from V and 7 bases from J, the junction kept 6 bases outside the gene matches. CDR3 sequence reads: CASTLTGVEAFF. CDR3 nucleotides: TGTGCCAGCACCCTAACAGGGGTTGAAGCTTTCTTT.